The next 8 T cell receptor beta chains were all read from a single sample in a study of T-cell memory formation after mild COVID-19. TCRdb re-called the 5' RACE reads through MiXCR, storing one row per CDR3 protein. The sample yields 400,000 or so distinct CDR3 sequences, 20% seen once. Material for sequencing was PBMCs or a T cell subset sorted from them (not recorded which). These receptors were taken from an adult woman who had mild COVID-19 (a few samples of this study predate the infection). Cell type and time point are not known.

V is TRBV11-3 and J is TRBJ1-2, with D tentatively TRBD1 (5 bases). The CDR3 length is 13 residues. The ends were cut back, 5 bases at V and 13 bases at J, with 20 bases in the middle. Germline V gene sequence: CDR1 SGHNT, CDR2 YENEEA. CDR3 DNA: TGTGCCAGCAGCGCCCAAGACGGGGGGTTGAGCACCTTC. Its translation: CASSAQDGGLSTF.

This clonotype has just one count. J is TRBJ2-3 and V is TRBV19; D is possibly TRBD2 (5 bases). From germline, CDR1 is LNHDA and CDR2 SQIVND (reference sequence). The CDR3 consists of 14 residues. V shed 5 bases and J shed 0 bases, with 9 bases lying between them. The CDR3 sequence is CASSDEGSTDTQYF. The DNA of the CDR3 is TGTGCCAGTAGTGACGAGGGTAGCACAGATACGCAGTATTTT.

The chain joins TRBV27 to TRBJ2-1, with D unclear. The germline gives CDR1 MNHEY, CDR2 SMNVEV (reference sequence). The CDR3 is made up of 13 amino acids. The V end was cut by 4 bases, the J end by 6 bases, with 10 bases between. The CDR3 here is CASSSLGFNEQFF. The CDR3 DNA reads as TGTGCCAGCAGTTCCCTAGGTTTCAATGAGCAGTTCTTC.

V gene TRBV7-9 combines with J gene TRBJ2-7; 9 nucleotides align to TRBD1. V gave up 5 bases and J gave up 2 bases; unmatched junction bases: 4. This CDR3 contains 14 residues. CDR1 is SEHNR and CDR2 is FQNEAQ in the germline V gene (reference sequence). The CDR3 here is CASSRDREPYEQYF. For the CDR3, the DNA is TGTGCCAGCAGCCGGGACAGGGAACCCTACGAGCAGTACTTC.

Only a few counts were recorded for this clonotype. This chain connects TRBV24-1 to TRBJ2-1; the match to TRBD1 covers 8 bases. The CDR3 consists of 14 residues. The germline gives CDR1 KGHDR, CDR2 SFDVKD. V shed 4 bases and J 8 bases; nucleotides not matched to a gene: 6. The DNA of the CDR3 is TGTGCCACCAGTGAGGACAGGGTGGTCGATGAGCAGTTCTTC. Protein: CATSEDRVVDEQFF.

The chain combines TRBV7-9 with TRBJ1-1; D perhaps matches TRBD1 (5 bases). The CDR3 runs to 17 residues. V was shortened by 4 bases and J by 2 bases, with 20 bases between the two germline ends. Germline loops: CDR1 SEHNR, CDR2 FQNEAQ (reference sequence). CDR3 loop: CASSWPFVQQENTEAFF. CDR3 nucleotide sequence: TGTGCCAGCAGCTGGCCCTTCGTGCAACAGGAAAACACTGAAGCTTTCTTT.

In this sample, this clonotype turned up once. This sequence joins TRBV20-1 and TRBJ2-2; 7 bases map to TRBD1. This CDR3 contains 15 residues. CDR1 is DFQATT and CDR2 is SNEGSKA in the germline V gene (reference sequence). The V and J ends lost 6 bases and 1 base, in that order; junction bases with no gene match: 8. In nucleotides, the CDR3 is TGCAGTGCCAGTCCCGGGACAGAGAACACCGGGGAGCTGTTTTTT. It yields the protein CSASPGTENTGELFF.

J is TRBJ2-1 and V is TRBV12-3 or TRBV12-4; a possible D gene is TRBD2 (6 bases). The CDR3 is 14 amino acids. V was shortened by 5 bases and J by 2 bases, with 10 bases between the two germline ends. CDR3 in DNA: TGTGCCAGCAGTCAGTGGGGGGCCTACAATGAGCAGTTCTTC. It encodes CASSQWGAYNEQFF.